These T cell receptor beta chains were read from a single sample in a study of shared clonotypes between healthy human individuals. Only in-frame clones appear in the TCRdb table, and some are missing; sequencing was by immunoSEQ multiplex PCR. Here the sample spans some 200,000 clones, approximately 70% being singletons. Sequenced input: memory CD4+ T cells sorted from blood. The receptors were gathered from a man aged 25-45 years in good health. CDR3s leave out the opening cysteine and the closing phenylalanine or tryptophan.

v_call cdr3_aa
TRBV28 ASSRPRGTATKTQY
TRBV11-3 ASSLDAWEGYNEQF
TRBV28 ASSLHGRGMQPQH
TRBV9 ASSPGVGLFEAF
TRBV5-5 ASSLGDTGELF
TRBV11-2 ASSLAYQGADNEQF
TRBV6-6 ASRKGEEKLF
TRBV28 ASKLAGTGGEQF
TRBV7-2 ASSSRDGDTQY
TRBV10-1 ASSESMSTDTQY
TRBV29-1 GHTSGGNEKLF
TRBV6-4 ASSDSWAYEQY
TRBV5-1 ASSLDPGAGNNEQF
TRBV5-1 ASSDGSMGHNEQF
TRBV11-2 ASTPRPWETQY
TRBV4-3 ASSQDAHLAGEYNEQF
TRBV28 ASIPRAGRQPQH
TRBV15 ATGAVSTDTQY
TRBV5-4 ASSSGQATYNEQF
TRBV18 ASSLRTSGANVLT
TRBV5-5 ASSVTGVAYEQY
TRBV25-1 ASSDHYYGYT
TRBV28 ASRLAGEETGELF
TRBV7-9 ASSFGTGGAGYT
TRBV4-3 ASSHPAKGIQY
TRBV5-1 ASPPSSRDNEQF
TRBV18 ASSLNRGHTEAF
TRBV19 ASTGELNHGEQY
TRBV7-9 ASSFVVGTSDTGELF
TRBV5-4 ASSFLTSGSTGELF
TRBV7-2 ASSLGGAGSSYEQY
TRBV6-1 ASRRQLRPDYEQY
TRBV9 ASSVGPENTEAF
TRBV28 ASSYFDREGQPSI
TRBV5-5 ASSLGVGFRVPYEQY
TRBV5-6 ASSFFTGTGLYEQY
TRBV5-1 ASSPIRPGNTGNTIY
TRBV18 ASSLTGPGTSIHEQF
TRBV2 ASRVTGSNTDTQY
TRBV5-8 ASSLGGGLSLNEQF
TRBV2 ASIRERGNNEQF
TRBV18 ASSQDNQETQY
TRBV30 AWSREGGTQPQH
TRBV18 ASSPGTGNYEQY
TRBV9 ASSVGSLGNTEAF
TRBV13 ASSSGPTNEQF
TRBV15 ATGIDSTDTQY
TRBV11-2 ASSFSPVGTSSYEQY
TRBV18 ASSPPTGTTGVNEKLF
TRBV20-1 SARDPRELF
TRBV2 ASSKQRTGELF
TRBV10-3 AITAGTGREGYGYT
TRBV4-1 ASSQEGGLADPYNEQF
TRBV4-1 ASSPTAGGYT
TRBV25-1 ASRPPLTSGNYNEQF
TRBV9 ASSVHGVQETQY
TRBV5-1 ASSLEVRPSSYNEQF
TRBV5-1 ASTGTGFNEQY
TRBV18 ASSPPGQALNEQF